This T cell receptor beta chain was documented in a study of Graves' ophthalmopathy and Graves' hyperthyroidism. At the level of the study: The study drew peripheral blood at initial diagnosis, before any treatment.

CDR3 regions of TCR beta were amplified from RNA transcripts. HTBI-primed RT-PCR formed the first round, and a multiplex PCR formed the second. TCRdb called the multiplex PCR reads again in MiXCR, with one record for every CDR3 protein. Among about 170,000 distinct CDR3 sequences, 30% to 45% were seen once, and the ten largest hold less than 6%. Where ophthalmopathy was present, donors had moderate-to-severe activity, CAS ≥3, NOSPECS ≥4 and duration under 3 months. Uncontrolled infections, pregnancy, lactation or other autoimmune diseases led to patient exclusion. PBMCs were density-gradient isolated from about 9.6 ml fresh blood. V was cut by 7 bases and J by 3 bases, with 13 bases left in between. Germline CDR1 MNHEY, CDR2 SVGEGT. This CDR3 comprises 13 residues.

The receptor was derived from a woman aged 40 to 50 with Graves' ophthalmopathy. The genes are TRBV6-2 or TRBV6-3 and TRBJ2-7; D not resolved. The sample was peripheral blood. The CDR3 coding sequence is TGTGCCAGCACCCCCGGAAGAGGCTACGAGCAGTACTTC. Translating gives CASTPGRGYEQYF.